Listed here are 5 T cell receptor beta chains from one sample, sequenced in a study of shared clonotypes between healthy human individuals. TCRdb's table, derived via immunoSEQ multiplex PCR, lists solely in-frame clones and lacks some. The data hold roughly 1,100,000 clones, with approximately 70% observed a single time. The sequenced sample consisted of memory CD4+ T cells sorted from blood. Noted subset: CD45RA-negative fraction. The receptors derive from a young man in good health.

The chain has TRBV15 and TRBJ2-2; 8 bases match TRBD2. With V trimmed by 1 base and J by 6 bases, 7 bases remained unmatched. The length of the CDR3 is 16 residues. Germline V gene sequence: CDR1 LNHNV, CDR2 YYDKDF (reference sequence). The CDR3 spells CATSRAAGTRPGELFF. CDR3 nucleotides: TGTGCCACCAGCAGAGCGGCTGGGACTAGGCCCGGGGAGCTGTTTTTT.

This sequence joins TRBV2 and TRBJ2-5; TRBD1 matches 9 bases. This CDR3 has 15 residues. From germline, CDR1 is SNHLY and CDR2 FYNNEI. V shed 5 bases, J shed 2 bases, and the junction held 6 bases outside the gene matches. CDR3 sequence (DNA): TGTGCCAGCAGTACCCAGGGGACAGGGCAAGAGACCCAGTACTTC. This gives the protein CASSTQGTGQETQYF. Full variable domain (outside the CDR3, taken from reference TRBV2 and TRBJ2-5): EPEVTQTPSHQVTQMGQEVILRCVPISNHLYFYWYRQILGQKVEFLVSFYNNEISEKSEIFDDQFSVERPDGSNFTLKIRSTKLEDSAMYFCASSTQGTGQETQYFGPGTRLLVL.

CDR3 in amino acids: CASSQVGQGRSQPQHF. The CDR3, as DNA: TGCGCCAGCAGCCAAGTGGGACAGGGAAGAAGTCAGCCCCAGCATTTT. V gene TRBV4-1 combines with J gene TRBJ1-5, with TRBD1 identical over 9 bases. V was clipped by 1 base and J by 6 bases; unmatched bases: 7. The germline gives CDR1 MGHRA, CDR2 YSYEKL. The CDR3 totals 16 residues.

This clone showed up just a few times. The chain joins TRBV29-1 to TRBJ2-1; the D call may be TRBD1 or TRBD2 (5 bases each). The CDR3 runs 14 residues. The V end lost 6 bases, the J end lost 1 base, and 13 bases lay between the germline ends. CDR1 SQVTM and CDR2 ANQGSEA come from the germline V gene. The CDR3 DNA reads TGCAGCGTCTCTCGGGACGGATCCTACAATGAGCAGTTCTTC. As protein: CSVSRDGSYNEQFF.

The chain couples TRBV28 to TRBJ1-5; D perhaps matches TRBD1 (6 bases). CDR1 and CDR2 from the germline V gene are MDHEN and SYDVKM. The CDR3 has 16 residues. Trimming removed 2 bases from V and 1 base from J, with 12 bases in between. DNA for the CDR3: TGTGCCAGCAGTTTACCTTCGGACAGCAGCAATCAGCCCCAGCATTTT. Its protein is CASSLPSDSSNQPQHF.